This passage covers 12 T cell receptor beta chains from one sample sequenced in a study of T-cell reconstitution after alpha-beta-depleted transplantation in children. Using unique molecular identifiers, the investigators prepared the TCRbeta library. Each CDR3 protein gets one entry after TCRdb re-called the PCR reads with MiXCR. The sample holds about 830,000 distinct CDR3 sequences, roughly 15% seen once. The specimen was PBMCs, mostly from graft donor cells, collected 360 days after TCRalphabeta/CD19-depleted stem cell transplant. These receptors came from a male patient younger than 18 who had a stem cell transplant for acute lymphoblastic leukemia, so the T cells may come from the graft donor.

The rearrangement joins TRBV27 to TRBJ1-2, with D possibly being TRBD1 (6 bases). The V and J ends lost 6 bases and 4 bases respectively, with 24 bases between them. Germline CDR1 reads MNHEY; CDR2 reads SMNVEV (reference sequence). The CDR3 has 17 residues. CDR3 protein: CASRRGYPGVESYGYTF. The CDR3 DNA sequence: TGTGCCAGCAGAAGGGGCTACCCAGGGGTGGAGAGCTATGGCTACACCTTC.

This clonotype was counted at least ten times. The chain carries TRBV29-1 and TRBJ2-5; D might be TRBD1 or TRBD2, each matching 5 bases. The CDR3 totals 14 residues. V was trimmed by 5 bases and J by 0 bases, leaving 13 bases between them. The germline V gene has CDR1 SQVTM and CDR2 ANQGSEA. CDR3 in DNA: TGCAGCGTTACTAGGACACCGTACCAAGAGACCCAGTACTTC. Amino acids: CSVTRTPYQETQYF. Together with reference TRBV29-1 and TRBJ2-5, the CDR3 gives the full variable domain: SAVISQKPSRDICQRGTSLTIQCQVDSQVTMMFWYRQQPGQSLTLIATANQGSEATYESGFVIDKFPISRPNLTFSTLTVSNMSPEDSSIYLCSVTRTPYQETQYFGPGTRLLVL.

The CDR3 spells CASSPSPTSGAETQYF. Here the CDR3 DNA reads TGCGCCAGCAGCCCGAGTCCTACTAGCGGGGCAGAGACCCAGTACTTC. The chain uses TRBV4-1 and TRBJ2-5; 10 bases fit TRBD2. V lost 4 bases and J lost 4; bases outside the gene matches: 9. The CDR3 contains 16 residues. Germline loops: CDR1 MGHRA, CDR2 YSYEKL.

This clonotype has more than one count but fewer than ten. The chain combines TRBV18 with TRBJ1-1, with 9 bases that match TRBD1. CDR3 length: 17 amino acids. CDR1 KGHSH and CDR2 LQKENI come from the germline V gene. V shed 3 bases and J 0 bases; nucleotides not matched to a gene: 8. CDR3 amino acids: CASSPDRGLRMNTEAFF. The CDR3 region has the DNA TGTGCCAGCTCACCGGACAGGGGCCTAAGGATGAACACTGAAGCTTTCTTT.

This chain links TRBV5-4 with TRBJ2-1; 8 bases match TRBD2. After removal of 0 bases from V and 0 bases from J, the junction contained 11 bases not matched to a gene. The CDR3 is 19 amino acids. Germline CDR1 reads SGHNT; CDR2 reads YYREEE (reference sequence). CDR3 amino acids: CASSLAGTRIQSSYNEQFF. The CDR3 DNA reads as TGTGCCAGCAGCTTGGCCGGGACTAGAATTCAGAGCTCCTACAATGAGCAGTTCTTC.

This clonotype turned up a few times. The chain recombines TRBV7-9 with TRBJ2-1, with D unclear. Trimming pared 5 bases from V and 3 bases from J, leaving 8 bases between. The CDR3 runs 13 residues. Germline V gene sequence: CDR1 SEHNR, CDR2 FQNEAQ (reference sequence). The CDR3 DNA sequence: TGTGCCAGCAGCCCCAACTACTACAATGAGCAGTTCTTC. This sequence encodes CASSPNYYNEQFF.

The chain combines TRBV29-1 with TRBJ2-7; TRBD1 matches 7 bases. J gave up 3 bases and V 5 bases, and 4 bases lay outside the gene matches. The CDR3 has 12 amino acids. CDR1 is SQVTM, CDR2 ANQGSEA, per germline. The CDR3 loop is CSVQGQDYEQYF. The CDR3 DNA sequence: TGCAGCGTTCAAGGACAGGACTACGAGCAGTACTTC.

This clonotype was recorded a few times. This sequence joins TRBV7-2 and TRBJ2-7; 10 nucleotides match TRBD2. Germline CDR1 SGHTA, CDR2 FQGNSA. The trim removed 4 bases at V and 6 bases at J, leaving 3 bases unmatched. The CDR3 sequence is 13 residues long. The CDR3 nucleotides read TGTGCCAGCAGCTCGGGACTAGCGAGCGAGCAGTACTTC. Amino acid sequence: CASSSGLASEQYF.

This clonotype was counted between two and nine times. The chain has TRBV7-3 and TRBJ2-3, with no clear D. The length of the CDR3 is 13 residues. From germline, CDR1 is SGHTA and CDR2 FQGTGA. V dropped 0 bases and J dropped 7 bases, with 8 bases sitting between them. In nucleotides, the CDR3 is TGTGCCAGCAGCTTAACCGGCCTCAATACGCAGTATTTT. Protein product: CASSLTGLNTQYF.

This clonotype was observed a few times. This sequence joins TRBV10-3 and TRBJ2-3; maybe TRBD2 (6 bases). The ends were cut back, 0 bases at V and 2 bases at J, with 12 bases in the middle. The CDR3 sequence is 16 residues long. The germline V gene has CDR1 ENHRY and CDR2 SYGVKD. The CDR3 protein is CAISESSGVYTDTQYF. As DNA, the CDR3 is TGTGCCATCAGTGAGTCATCGGGAGTGTACACAGATACGCAGTATTTT.

This chain links TRBV6-1 with TRBJ2-1, with D perhaps matching TRBD2 (7 bases). This CDR3 is built from 19 residues. Germline V CDR1 and CDR2: MNHNS, SASEGT. The V and J ends lost 4 bases and 1 base respectively, with 23 bases between them. CDR3 amino acids: CASSVRGAVFGVSYNEQFF. CDR3 DNA sequence: TGTGCCAGCAGTGTCCGGGGGGCGGTTTTTGGAGTATCCTACAATGAGCAGTTCTTC.

This clonotype was picked up a small number of times. V usage is TRBV19 and J usage is TRBJ2-1, with TRBD2 matching over 10 bases. Trimming cost V 1 base and J 10 bases; bases outside gene matches: 7. Germline-derived CDR1 and CDR2 are LNHDA and SQIVND (reference sequence). This CDR3 is 15 amino acids long. In DNA form, the CDR3 reads TGTGCCAGTAGTATAGTTGCTAGCGGGAGAGGGGAGCAGTTCTTC. Residues: CASSIVASGRGEQFF. The variable domain in full, completed from reference TRBV19 and TRBJ2-1, reads DGGITQSPKYLFRKEGQNVTLSCEQNLNHDAMYWYRQDPGQGLRLIYYSQIVNDFQKGDIAEGYSVSREKKESFPLTVTSAQKNPTAFYLCASSIVASGRGEQFFGPGTRLTVL.